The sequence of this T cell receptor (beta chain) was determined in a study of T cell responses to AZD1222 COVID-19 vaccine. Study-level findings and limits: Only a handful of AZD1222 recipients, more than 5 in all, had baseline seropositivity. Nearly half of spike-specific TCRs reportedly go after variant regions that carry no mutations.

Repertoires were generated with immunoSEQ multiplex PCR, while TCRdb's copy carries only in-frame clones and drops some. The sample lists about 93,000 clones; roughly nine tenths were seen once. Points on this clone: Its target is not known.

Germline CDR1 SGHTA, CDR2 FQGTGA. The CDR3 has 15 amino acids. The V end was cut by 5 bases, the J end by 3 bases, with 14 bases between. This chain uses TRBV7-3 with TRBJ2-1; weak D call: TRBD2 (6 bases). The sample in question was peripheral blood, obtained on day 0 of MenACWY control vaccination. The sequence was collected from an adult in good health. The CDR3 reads CASSLSGADYNEQFF. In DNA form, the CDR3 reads TGTGCCAGCAGCCTTAGCGGCGCAGACTACAATGAGCAGTTCTTC.